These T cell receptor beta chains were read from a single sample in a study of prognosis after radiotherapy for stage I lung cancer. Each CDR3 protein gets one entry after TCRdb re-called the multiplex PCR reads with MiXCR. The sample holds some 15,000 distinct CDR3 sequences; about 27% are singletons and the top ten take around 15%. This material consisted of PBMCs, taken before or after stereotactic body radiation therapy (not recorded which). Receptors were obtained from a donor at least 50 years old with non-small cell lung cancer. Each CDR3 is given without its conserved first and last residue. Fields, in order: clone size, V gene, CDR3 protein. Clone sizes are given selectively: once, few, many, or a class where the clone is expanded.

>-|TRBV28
ASSPTPGTGGLYDQY
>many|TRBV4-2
ASSQGTRLVSRQETQY
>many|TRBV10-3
AISPGQGRPEQY
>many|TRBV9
ASSARTLSETQY
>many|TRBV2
ASSQGEGALYEQY
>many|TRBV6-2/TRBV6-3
ASSEWSGDGNVLT
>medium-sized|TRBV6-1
ASKRIRGETQY
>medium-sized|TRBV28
ASSAGAGTEQY
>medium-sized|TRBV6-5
ASSYSNGGLYEQY
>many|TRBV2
ASSEPTDSYEQY
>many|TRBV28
ASSFPAGVNEQY
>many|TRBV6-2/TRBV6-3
ASSWGGPNTEAF
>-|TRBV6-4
ASSGKGGTGELF
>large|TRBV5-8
ASSLEGQYTDTQY
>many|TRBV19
ASSIGPGGVNTEAF
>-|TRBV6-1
ASSLGRQCEQY
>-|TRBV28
ASSFQGLLGPDTQY
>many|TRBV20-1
SALAPNNQPQH
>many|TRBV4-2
ASSQDTNSRYYGYT
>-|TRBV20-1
SVQKLGLITGELF
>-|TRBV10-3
PPLPPNVLA
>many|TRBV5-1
ASRLAPPIETQY
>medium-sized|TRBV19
ASRRDNTDTQY
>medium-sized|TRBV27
ASSPRPGQGGLSLYQPQH
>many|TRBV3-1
ASSPRLAGATDTQY
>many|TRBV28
ASRSGTGTLRPQY
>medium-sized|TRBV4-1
ASRKEANEKLF
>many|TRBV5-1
ASSLGQRNEKLF
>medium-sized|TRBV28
ASSNPPGDHSGNTIY
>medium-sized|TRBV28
ASSLSLGQNQPQH
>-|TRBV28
ASRQPGHGTDQPEH
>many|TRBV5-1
ASSGGLIQSSGNTIY
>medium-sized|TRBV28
ASRTGGTYEQY
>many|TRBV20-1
SVGGTSTDTQY
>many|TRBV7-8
ASSPERGNTIY
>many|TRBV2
ASRQSETQY
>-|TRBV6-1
ASSRATRGVDAF
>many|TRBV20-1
SASVSGQGFTQY
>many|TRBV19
ASSLGRRQNTEAF
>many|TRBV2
ASSEVRATETQY
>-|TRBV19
ASTTYSGYNTEAF
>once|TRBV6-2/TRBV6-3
ASIPHRVDTQH